The 10 T cell receptor beta chains listed next were all sequenced from one sample in a study of cytomegalovirus exposure and HLA in healthy donors. Amplification used 60 Vbeta primers and 13 Jbeta primers. The protocol was immunoSEQ multiplex PCR, while the TCRdb copy is restricted to in-frame clones and leaves out a portion. The profile shows 130,000 or so clones, more than 75% of them singletons. Material: PBMCs. These receptors came from a woman aged 50 to 60 in good health and CMV-seropositive.

This chain joins TRBV18 and TRBJ1-1; a weak D match, TRBD1 (6 bases). Germline V gene data show CDR1 as KGHSH and CDR2 as LQKENI. The V end lost 1 base, the J end lost 3 bases, and 12 bases lay between the germline ends. The CDR3 runs to 15 residues. The CDR3: CASSPLQGPDTEAFF. The CDR3, as DNA: TGTGCCAGCTCACCACTACAGGGCCCCGACACTGAAGCTTTCTTT.

The chain carries TRBV27 and TRBJ2-2, with TRBD2 matching over 10 bases. This CDR3 has 15 amino acids. Unmatched junction bases numbered 5, after V lost 8 bases and J lost 2 bases. Germline V gene sequence: CDR1 MNHEY, CDR2 SMNVEV (reference sequence). This chain's CDR3 is CASRGLALNTGELFF. CDR3 in DNA: TGTGCCAGCCGGGGACTAGCGCTAAACACCGGGGAGCTGTTTTTT.

This chain uses TRBV7-9 with TRBJ2-5; tentative D call: TRBD1 (8 bases). V gave up 6 bases and J gave up 11 bases, with 34 bases separating them. This CDR3 has 18 amino acids. Germline lookup yields CDR1 SEHNR and CDR2 FQNEAQ (reference sequence). The CDR3 here is CASRPISGQGGRSLEQYF. CDR3 sequence (DNA): TGTGCCAGCAGACCTATTTCTGGACAGGGAGGGCGTTCTCTTGAGCAGTACTTC.

This chain joins TRBV5-1 and TRBJ1-3; 8 positions agree with TRBD1. Trimming cost V 4 bases and J 2 bases; bases outside gene matches: 8. The CDR3 contains 16 residues. Germline CDR1 is SGHRS and CDR2 is YFSETQ. Written as DNA, the CDR3 is TGCGCCAGCAGCCCCGGGCTGACAGGGGCTGGAAACACCATATATTTT. Amino acids: CASSPGLTGAGNTIYF.

This chain connects TRBV5-5 to TRBJ2-5, with D tentatively TRBD1 or TRBD2 (5 bases each). The closer fit of TRBJ2-7 to the DNA end suggests the J call may be wrong. The germline CDR1 and CDR2 sequences are SGHKS and YYEKEE (reference sequence). CDR3 length: 13 amino acids. The CDR3 sequence: CASSVGRRYEQYF. DNA of the CDR3: TGTGCCAGCAGCGTGGGACGGAGATACGAGCAGTACTTC.

The rearrangement joins TRBV20-1 to TRBJ2-1; 8 bases match TRBD2. The ends lost 6 bases at V and 10 bases at J; junction bases unmatched: 5. The CDR3 has 11 residues. Germline CDR1 reads DFQATT; CDR2 reads SNEGSKA (reference sequence). The CDR3 nucleotides are TGCAGTGCCGGACTAGCACACGAGCAGTTCTTC. The encoded protein is CSAGLAHEQFF.

The chain carries TRBV11-2 and TRBJ1-1; TRBD1 is a possible D gene (6 bases). V lost 3 bases, J lost 7 bases, and 15 bases lay in between. The V gene's germline CDR1 is SGHAT and CDR2 FQNNGV. This CDR3 region has 14 residues. The CDR3 here is CASSFIRGSNEAFF. DNA of the CDR3: TGTGCCAGCAGCTTTATCAGGGGATCAAATGAAGCTTTCTTT.

This chain links TRBV9 with TRBJ2-6, with TRBD1 identical over 8 bases. The CDR3 covers 16 residues. CDR1 is SGDLS and CDR2 is YYNGEE in the germline V gene. Trimming removed 5 bases from V and 4 bases from J; junction bases left unmatched: 8. For the CDR3, the DNA is TGTGCCAGCAGAAATGACAGGGGCTCCGGGGCCAACGTCCTGACTTTC. It is translated as CASRNDRGSGANVLTF.

V is TRBV4-1 and J is TRBJ2-3, with 7 bases aligning to TRBD2. From germline, CDR1 is MGHRA and CDR2 YSYEKL. The CDR3 is 16 amino acids. The V and J ends lost 2 bases and 5 bases, in that order; junction bases with no gene match: 10. This CDR3 is CASSQRGVREVDTQYF. CDR3 coding DNA: TGCGCCAGCAGCCAACGGGGGGTGCGAGAGGTAGATACGCAGTATTTT.

The V and J genes are TRBV10-2 and TRBJ1-1, with no clear D. CDR1 is WSHSY and CDR2 is SAAADI in the germline V gene. There are 13 residues in the CDR3. The V end lost 7 bases, the J end lost 1 base, and 10 bases lay between the germline ends. The CDR3 reads CASNGQQNTEAFF. The DNA for the CDR3 is TGCGCCAGCAATGGGCAGCAGAACACTGAAGCTTTCTTT.